This T cell receptor (beta chain) was obtained from a study of esophageal squamous cell carcinoma under preoperative chemotherapy. This clonotype was seen ten or more times. Its antigen is unknown. General study points: Clonal contraction, more than amplification, hit abundant clones after paclitaxel-nedaplatin. Peripheral T cells migrating into the tumor appeared to partly supply post-treatment tumor-infiltrating lymphocytes. Tumor-infiltrating lymphocytes showed no significant post-chemotherapy TCR diversity increase, unlike peripheral T cells.

Time point indicated: before preoperative PTX-NDP chemotherapy. Paclitaxel-nedaplatin chemotherapy was given to patients ahead of their surgery. In TCRdb, the PCR reads were re-called with MiXCR into one record per CDR3 protein. Among roughly 32,000 distinct CDR3 sequences listed, roughly 52% were seen once. The CDR3 runs 12 residues. Germline V gene sequence: CDR1 SGHTA, CDR2 FQGNSA. The V and J ends lost 8 bases and 3 bases respectively, with 10 bases between them. The V and J genes are TRBV7-2 and TRBJ1-1; D is possibly TRBD1 (6 bases). This sequence originates from a human donor with esophageal squamous cell carcinoma. The donor label of this sample is uncertain. Collection of the sample occurred from a patient given preoperative chemotherapy. DNA of the CDR3: TGTGCCAGCGGGGGCGGGGACACTGAAGCTTTCTTT. This encodes CASGGGDTEAFF.